This section outlines one T cell receptor (beta chain) sequence together with its context. The sample comes from a study of regulatory and conventional T cells in RAG deficiency. Per germline, CDR1 SGDLS and CDR2 YYNGEE. The V end lost 3 bases, the J end lost 0 bases, and 10 bases lay between the germline ends. The CDR3 has 16 amino acids. Blood CD4+ CD25-low CD127-high conventional T cells supplied the genomic DNA template. The method was immunoSEQ multiplex PCR; TCRdb's version includes in-frame clones alone and lacks a portion of them. The sample consists of roughly 35,000 clones, about 76% of them appearing once. This same sample was also part of a study on regulatory T cells. That source reports: The PCR used 52 TRBV and 13 TRBJ primers.

This chain links TRBV9 with TRBJ1-6, with D possibly matching TRBD1 (5 bases). Sequenced material: CD4+ effector T cells sorted from blood. This sequence originates from a human donor in good health. The chain's CDR3 is CASSANGGSYNSPLHF. The CDR3, as DNA: TGTGCCAGCAGCGCCAATGGGGGCTCCTATAATTCACCCCTCCACTTT.